The rows below give T cell receptor beta chains drawn from one sample of a study of T cells after yellow fever vaccination. TCRdb itself ran the 5' RACE reads through MiXCR, one entry per CDR3 protein. This sample has hundreds of thousands of distinct CDR3 sequences, with 18% found just once. The source material was PBMCs, sampled before the yellow fever booster vaccination. Receptor source: a man aged 18 to 35 who received the YFV17D yellow fever vaccine. Both conserved end residues are part of each CDR3. D genes are given only for firm matches. Size tells how often a clone was seen (once, few, many) or the class of an expanded clone, and some rows leave it out.

>TRBV9|-|few|TRBJ1-2
TGTGCCAGCAGCCCCGGGGGGGGCCAGGTCTATGGCTACACCTTC
CASSPGGGQVYGYTF
>TRBV5-1|-|-|TRBJ2-5
TGCGCCAGCAGCTTGGAGAGGGGCGAGACCCAGTACTTC
CASSLERGETQYF
>TRBV11-2|-|few|TRBJ2-2
TGTGCCAGCAGCCCAGGTCAGGGTTTTGCCTTAACATCAACCGGGGAGCTGTTTTTT
CASSPGQGFALTSTGELFF
>TRBV4-1|TRBD1|-|TRBJ1-2
TGCGCCAGCAGACCGACAGGGCGGTTCGGGGGCTACACCTTC
CASRPTGRFGGYTF
>TRBV19|TRBD1|-|TRBJ1-5
TGTGCCAGTAGTATAGGAACGACAGGGCCGAGTCAGCCCCAGCATTTT
CASSIGTTGPSQPQHF
>TRBV7-6|TRBD2|-|TRBJ2-1
TGTGCCAGCAGCTTCTTAGCGGGAGAGCAGTTCTTC
CASSFLAGEQFF
>TRBV18|-|-|TRBJ2-3
TGTGCCAGCTCACCAAAGGGGGGGAGCACAGATACGCAGTATTTT
CASSPKGGSTDTQYF
>TRBV29-1|-|-|TRBJ2-2
TGCAGCGTTGATTTCATGAACACCGGGGAGCTGTTTTTT
CSVDFMNTGELFF
>TRBV23-1|TRBD1|-|TRBJ2-7
TGCGCCAGCAGTCAATCTGGGCCCGGGACAGGGGATTACGAGCAGTACTTC
CASSQSGPGTGDYEQYF
>TRBV28|-|-|TRBJ1-6
TGTGCCAGCAGACCGCCGCGTCGGGACTCACCCCTCCACTTT
CASRPPRRDSPLHF
>TRBV18|TRBD1|-|TRBJ1-2
TGTGCCAGCTCACTCCAACAGGGGCCTAACTATGGCTACACCTTC
CASSLQQGPNYGYTF
>TRBV2|-|many|TRBJ1-1
TGTGCCAGCAGTGTGGTAGAGAACACTGAAGCTTTCTTT
CASSVVENTEAFF
>TRBV6-2/TRBV6-3|-|few|TRBJ1-1
TGTGCCAGCAGTTTCGGACGAAGGACCACATTTCGCAACACTGAAGCTTTCTTT
CASSFGRRTTFRNTEAFF
>TRBV5-1|-|-|TRBJ2-3
TGCGCCAGCAGTTCCGGGACCACCGGGGGTACGCAGTATTTT
CASSSGTTGGTQYF
>TRBV27|-|few|TRBJ1-1
TGTGCCAGCAGTTTAACAACCGTGAACACTGAAGCTTTCTTT
CASSLTTVNTEAFF
>TRBV5-6|-|-|TRBJ1-2
TGTGCCAGCAGCTTGAAAGGGGGCTACACCTTC
CASSLKGGYTF
>TRBV21-1|-|few|TRBJ2-7
TGTGCCAGCAGCAAACGTCGAGGACAGGCTTGGGCCTACGAGCAGTACTTC
CASSKRRGQAWAYEQYF
>TRBV4-2|-|-|TRBJ2-1
TGTGCCAGCAGCCCCCAAGTTGGTAGTAGTTTCGGCGAGCAGTTCTTC
CASSPQVGSSFGEQFF
>TRBV20-1|-|-|TRBJ2-1
TGCAGTGCTAGAGGAAGGGCCAGCTCCTACAATGAGCAGTTCTTC
CSARGRASSYNEQFF
>TRBV7-2|TRBD1|-|TRBJ1-1
TGTGCCAGCAGCTTCTCGGACAGGGACTCTGAAGCTTTCTTT
CASSFSDRDSEAFF
>TRBV20-1|TRBD2|-|TRBJ2-1
TGCAGTGCCCGTAGTGGACTAGCGGTGAATGAGCAGTTCTTC
CSARSGLAVNEQFF
>TRBV25-1|-|-|TRBJ2-5
TGTGCCAGCACCCGGGGGGCCCAAGAGACCCAGTACTTC
CASTRGAQETQYF
>TRBV5-1|-|many|TRBJ2-3
TGCGCCAGCAGCTTCGACAGCCCTTCTCCAGATACGCAGTATTTT
CASSFDSPSPDTQYF
>TRBV12-3/TRBV12-4|TRBD1|few|TRBJ2-1
TGTGCCAGCAGTCCGGACAGGGCCCGGGGCTCCTACAATGAGCAGTTCTTC
CASSPDRARGSYNEQFF
>TRBV10-3|TRBD2|few|TRBJ2-5
TGTGCCATCAGTGCACGCGGGGGGCAAGAGACCCAGTACTTC
CAISARGGQETQYF
>TRBV24-1|-|many|TRBJ2-1
TGTGCCACCGCCCCCGCCGGCTCCTACAATGAGCAGTTCTTC
CATAPAGSYNEQFF
>TRBV7-2|-|-|TRBJ1-1
TGTGCCAGCAGTCCACCGGGACACTGGAACACTGAAGCTTTCTTT
CASSPPGHWNTEAFF
>TRBV7-9|-|-|TRBJ2-3
TGTGCCAGCAGCTTGGAAGGGAGCACAGATACGCAGTATTTT
CASSLEGSTDTQYF
>TRBV5-1|-|-|TRBJ2-5
TGCGCCAGCAGCCCGGAGTTGGTTAATTGGGAGACCCAGTACTTC
CASSPELVNWETQYF
>TRBV20-1|TRBD1|few|TRBJ1-2
TGCAGTGCTAGGAGGACAGGGGCGGGCTATGGCTACACCTTC
CSARRTGAGYGYTF
>TRBV9|-|few|TRBJ2-5
TGTGCCAGCAGCGTAGGGGGGGCTTACGAGACCCAGTACTTC
CASSVGGAYETQYF
>TRBV29-1|-|many|TRBJ1-2
TGCAGCGTTGGCCTCAAAGGTGTGACAGTCTATGGCTACACCTTC
CSVGLKGVTVYGYTF
>TRBV6-1|-|-|TRBJ2-2
TGTGCCAGCAGTACACCCCAAAGACTCAGGGGACCCGGGGAGCTGTTTTTT
CASSTPQRLRGPGELFF
>TRBV12-3/TRBV12-4|-|-|TRBJ1-2
TGTGCCAGCAGTTTCTCGGGGCTTGGCTACACCTTC
CASSFSGLGYTF
>TRBV12-3/TRBV12-4|-|few|TRBJ2-1
TGTGCCAGCGCAGTCCAGGTCTTGGCGTTCTCCTACAATGAGCAGTTCTTC
CASAVQVLAFSYNEQFF
>TRBV3-1|TRBD1|-|TRBJ1-5
TGTGCCAGCAGCCACGCCTGGACAGGGGATCAGCCCCAGCATTTT
CASSHAWTGDQPQHF
>TRBV6-5|-|few|TRBJ2-3
TGTGCCAGCACTCACCCGCCACTAGAGGCCCCCACAGATACGCAGTATTTT
CASTHPPLEAPTDTQYF
>TRBV5-6|-|few|TRBJ2-5
TGTGCCAGCAGCTTGGCAGTGGAAGAGACCCAGTACTTC
CASSLAVEETQYF
>TRBV4-1|-|-|TRBJ2-3
TGCGCCAGCAGCCGCCAAGCAAGGGACCTAGGGGGTTCAGATACGCAGTATTTT
CASSRQARDLGGSDTQYF
>TRBV20-1|-|-|TRBJ1-1
TGCAGTGCTAGAGCAGGGGCGCTGGGCACTGAAGCTTTCTTT
CSARAGALGTEAFF
>TRBV20-1|TRBD2|few|TRBJ2-1
TGCAGTGCTAGACTCCCAGCGGGGCCACTAAATGAGCAGTTCTTC
CSARLPAGPLNEQFF
>TRBV10-3|-|-|TRBJ2-6
TGTGCCATCAGGCCCTCCTCAGTGGCTGGGGCCAACGTCCTGACTTTC
CAIRPSSVAGANVLTF
>TRBV6-5|-|-|TRBJ2-1
TGTGCCAGCACCCCCTTAAGTCACAATGAGCAGTTCTTC
CASTPLSHNEQFF
>TRBV5-5|-|many|TRBJ1-1
TGTGCCAGCAGCATGCTGGGGCGGACTGAAGCTTTCTTT
CASSMLGRTEAFF
>TRBV19|-|few|TRBJ2-6
TGTGCCACCGGAAGGGCAGGGACAACCTCTGGGGCCAACGTCCTGACTTTC
CATGRAGTTSGANVLTF
>TRBV20-1|-|few|TRBJ2-2
TGCAGTGCTGTCGGGGTTCCCAACACCGGGGAGCTGTTTTTT
CSAVGVPNTGELFF
>TRBV7-2|-|few|TRBJ2-1
TGTGCCAGCAGCTTAGCTCATCCGGTGGACAATGAGCAGTTCTTC
CASSLAHPVDNEQFF
>TRBV7-3|-|-|TRBJ2-1
TGTGCCAGCAGCGGAAGGGGGGTAAGGTCAGGCAATGAGCAGTTCTTC
CASSGRGVRSGNEQFF
>TRBV7-9|TRBD2|few|TRBJ2-1
TGTGCCAGCAGCTTAGCACTAGCGGGGGGACGTCATGAGCAGTTCTTC
CASSLALAGGRHEQFF
>TRBV5-6|TRBD1|-|TRBJ2-1
TGTGCCAGCAGCTTGGTGGGACAGGGGGCATACAATGAGCAGTTCTTC
CASSLVGQGAYNEQFF
>TRBV4-2|-|-|TRBJ2-2
TGTGCCAGCAGCCAAAGTCCAGTTAACACCGGGGAGCTGTTTTTT
CASSQSPVNTGELFF
>TRBV7-2|TRBD2|few|TRBJ2-3
TGTGCCAGCAGCCGAGCGGGGGGGGATTTGGATACGCAGTATTTT
CASSRAGGDLDTQYF
>TRBV19|-|few|TRBJ2-5
TGTGCCAGTACCCCGGGACCTGGGGGTGCGACCCAGTACTTC
CASTPGPGGATQYF